Shown below are 9 T cell receptor beta chains from a single sample sequenced in a study of T cell repertoires in cytomegalovirus infection. MiXCR was run by TCRdb on the reads, yielding one entry per CDR3 protein. The repertoire holds 150,000 to 190,000 distinct CDR3 sequences, with 23% as singletons. Sequencing used PBMCs. The receptor source for this set is a human donor in good health (CMV status not recorded). Some clones in this sample may be carry-over from other donors' samples.

The gene calls are TRBV28 and TRBJ2-1; D possibly uses TRBD1 or TRBD2 (5 bases each). This CDR3 has 20 amino acids. Germline lookup yields CDR1 MDHEN and CDR2 SYDVKM. Trimming removed 6 bases at V and 0 bases at J, with 27 bases between. DNA of the CDR3: TGTGCCAGCAGCCCGCAGGTCGGGGCTCGGGGCAACCCCTCCTACAATGAGCAGTTCTTC. It codes for CASSPQVGARGNPSYNEQFF. The full variable domain, its missing parts supplied by reference TRBV28 and TRBJ2-1, is DVKVTQSSRYLVKRTGEKVFLECVQDMDHENMFWYRQDPGLGLRLIYFSYDVKMKEKGDIPEGYSVSREKKERFSLILESASTNQTSMYLCASSPQVGARGNPSYNEQFFGPGTRLTVL.

This chain links TRBV5-1 with TRBJ1-1; D remains ambiguous. The V gene lost 4 bases and the J gene lost 3 bases, with 10 bases spanning the gap. The CDR3 loop spans 13 amino acids. From germline, CDR1 is SGHRS and CDR2 YFSETQ. CDR3 sequence reads: CASSASRDTEAFF. The CDR3 region has the DNA TGCGCCAGCAGCGCGAGCCGGGACACTGAAGCTTTCTTT.

This clonotype was counted ten times or more. J is TRBJ2-1 and V is TRBV7-2; D is tentatively TRBD1 or TRBD2 (5 bases each). Germline CDR1 reads SGHTA; CDR2 reads FQGNSA. The CDR3 has 17 residues. V was shortened by 5 bases and J by 0 bases, with 17 bases between the two germline ends. The CDR3 is CASSIGVGNPSYNEQFF. The CDR3 DNA reads TGTGCCAGCAGCATAGGGGTCGGGAACCCCTCCTACAATGAGCAGTTCTTC.

This clonotype showed up just a few times. Written as DNA, the CDR3 is TGTGCCAGTATCCAGGACAGGTTGAACACTGAAGCTTTCTTT. It is translated as CASIQDRLNTEAFF. The chain combines TRBV19 with TRBJ1-1, with TRBD1 matching 7 bases. The CDR3 is 14 amino acids. CDR1 and CDR2 from the germline V gene are LNHDA and SQIVND (reference sequence). V was clipped by 7 bases and J by 0 bases; unmatched bases: 5.

This clonotype showed up many times. The V call is TRBV7-2, the J call TRBJ1-6; 9 bases align to TRBD1. CDR1 SGHTA and CDR2 FQGNSA come from the germline V gene. The length of the CDR3 is 16 residues. The V segment lost 6 bases and the J segment 7 bases; nucleotides outside the gene matches: 10. The CDR3 DNA follows: TGTGCCAGCAGACGGGAGACAGGGGGATTAAATTCACCCCTCCACTTT. It yields the protein CASRRETGGLNSPLHF.

The V and J genes are TRBV5-4 and TRBJ2-3; tentatively, D is TRBD2 (5 bases). From germline, CDR1 is SGHNT and CDR2 YYREEE (reference sequence). The CDR3 runs to 14 residues. Trimming cost V 1 base and J 1 base, with 7 bases left between them. The CDR3 spells CASSLYGGTDTQYF. In DNA form, the CDR3 reads TGTGCCAGCAGCTTGTACGGGGGCACAGATACGCAGTATTTT.

This clonotype has at least ten counts. This rearrangement joins TRBV7-9 to TRBJ1-2, with D possibly matching TRBD1 (6 bases). CDR1 is SEHNR, CDR2 FQNEAQ, per germline (reference sequence). The CDR3 is made up of 14 amino acids. V gave up 5 bases and J gave up 6 bases, with 16 bases separating them. CDR3: CASSRRKGGDGYTF. CDR3 nucleotides: TGTGCCAGCAGCCGACGGAAAGGGGGGGATGGCTACACCTTC.

The chain links TRBV10-3 to TRBJ2-5, with 8 bases matching TRBD1. The CDR3 consists of 13 residues. The germline gives CDR1 ENHRY, CDR2 SYGVKD. Unmatched junction bases numbered 0, after V lost 4 bases and J lost 2 bases. CDR3 residues: CAISGQGQETQYF. The CDR3 DNA sequence: TGTGCCATCAGTGGACAGGGGCAAGAGACCCAGTACTTC.

The J gene is TRBJ2-7, the V gene TRBV7-6; D is unresolved. This CDR3 has 13 residues. V lost 4 bases to trimming and J lost 4 bases, with 11 bases between them. Germline CDR1 is SGHVS and CDR2 is FNYEAQ. This CDR3 reads CASSSSPFYEQYF. The CDR3 coding sequence is TGTGCCAGCAGCTCTAGTCCTTTTTACGAGCAGTACTTC.